These 23 T cell receptor beta chains were all obtained from the same sample, sequenced in a study of T-cell memory formation after mild COVID-19. TCRdb called the 5' RACE reads again in MiXCR, with one record for every CDR3 protein. The sample consists of over 130,000 distinct CDR3 sequences, 11% to 15% of them appearing once. Sequencing was carried out using PBMCs or a T cell subset sorted from them (not recorded which). The receptors derive from an adult woman who had mild COVID-19 (a few samples of this study predate the infection). Cell type and time point are not known.

This chain joins TRBV20-1 and TRBJ2-7; D gene unclear. CDR1 and CDR2 (germline): DFQATT, SNEGSKA (reference sequence). The CDR3 is 13 residues long. V lost 3 bases, J lost 3 bases, and 12 bases lay in between. The CDR3 DNA reads TGCAGTGCTAGTGGCGACTCCTACTACGAGCAGTACTTC. This codes for CSASGDSYYEQYF.

CDR3 bases: TGTGCCAGCAGTTACACTAGCGGGGGACAGACCCAGTACTTC. Amino acids: CASSYTSGGQTQYF. This chain links TRBV6-5 with TRBJ2-5; 11 bases align to TRBD2. V dropped 2 bases and J dropped 6; count of bases not matched to a gene: 2. This CDR3 has 14 amino acids. Germline V CDR1 and CDR2: MNHEY, SVGAGI.

Only a few counts were recorded for this clonotype. V is TRBV6-2 or TRBV6-3 and J is TRBJ1-1, with D maybe TRBD1 (6 bases). CDR1 and CDR2 from the germline V gene are MNHEY and SVGEGT. The length of the CDR3 is 16 residues. V was pared by 6 bases and J by 2 bases, with 19 bases between. The CDR3 nucleotides are TGTGCCAGCAGCCTGGGGGGCCTCGGTGGTAACACTGAAGCTTTCTTT. Its protein product is CASSLGGLGGNTEAFF.

This clonotype has just a few counts. V usage is TRBV4-1 and J usage is TRBJ2-7, with D unresolved. CDR1 is MGHRA and CDR2 is YSYEKL in the germline V gene. Trimming removed 0 bases at V and 2 bases at J, with 5 bases between. The CDR3 contains 13 residues. CDR3 region: CASSQEVPYEQYF. The CDR3 DNA reads TGCGCCAGCAGCCAAGAGGTCCCCTACGAGCAGTACTTC.

This clonotype was recorded at least ten times. The rearrangement uses TRBV11-2 and TRBJ2-1, with unresolved D. V was cut by 6 bases and J by 8 bases, with 20 bases left in between. Germline CDR1 SGHAT, CDR2 FQNNGV. The CDR3 is 15 amino acids. In DNA form, the CDR3 reads TGTGCCAGCAGTCTAGGCCGGGCCGATTATCATGAGCAGTTCTTC. Protein: CASSLGRADYHEQFF.

This clonotype was observed a handful of times. The V call is TRBV12-3 or TRBV12-4, the J call TRBJ2-3, with D hard to call. CDR3 length: 17 amino acids. The ends were cut back, 3 bases at V and 3 bases at J, with 19 bases in the middle. The CDR3 DNA follows: TGTGCCAGCAGTTTTAACGGGCTAAGCGTAGGGACAGATACGCAGTATTTT. It translates to CASSFNGLSVGTDTQYF.

The chain uses TRBV9 and TRBJ2-3; 11 positions agree with TRBD2. The CDR3 is 16 amino acids. J gave up 4 bases and V 0 bases, and 4 bases lay outside the gene matches. Germline CDR1 reads SGDLS; CDR2 reads YYNGEE. The CDR3 nucleotides read TGTGCCAGCAGCGTAGCTAGCGGGGGGTTGGCAGATACGCAGTATTTT. This translates into CASSVASGGLADTQYF.

This clonotype turned up a few times. V is TRBV19 and J is TRBJ2-7, with D unclear. The V and J ends lost 5 bases and 1 base respectively, with 9 bases between them. The CDR3 is made up of 13 amino acids. Per the germline V gene, CDR1 is LNHDA and CDR2 is SQIVND (reference sequence). CDR3 residues: CASSWTVSYEQYF. CDR3 sequence (DNA): TGTGCCAGTAGTTGGACCGTTTCCTACGAGCAGTACTTC.

Many counts were recorded for this clonotype. This chain uses TRBV29-1 with TRBJ2-1; 8 positions match TRBD2. In germline, CDR1 is SQVTM, CDR2 ANQGSEA. This CDR3 comprises 14 residues. V gave up 2 bases and J gave up 5 bases; unmatched junction bases: 5. For the CDR3, the DNA is TGCAGCGTTGAACTGCTAGCGGGTAACAATGAGCAGTTCTTC. It specifies CSVELLAGNNEQFF.

The CDR3 here is CASSDGNNEQFF. CDR3 DNA: TGTGCCAGCAGTGATGGGAACAATGAGCAGTTCTTC. The V call is TRBV2, the J call TRBJ2-1; no firm D call. This CDR3 has 12 amino acids. V was shortened by 3 bases and J by 5 bases, with 5 bases between the two germline ends. Germline CDR1 is SNHLY and CDR2 is FYNNEI. The entire variable domain, with the rest obtained from reference TRBV2 and TRBJ2-1, is as follows: EPEVTQTPSHQVTQMGQEVILRCVPISNHLYFYWYRQILGQKVEFLVSFYNNEISEKSEIFDDQFSVERPDGSNFTLKIRSTKLEDSAMYFCASSDGNNEQFFGPGTRLTVL.

The chain couples TRBV5-1 to TRBJ2-3; D might be TRBD2 (5 bases). Per germline, CDR1 SGHRS and CDR2 YFSETQ. This CDR3 has 16 amino acids. With 4 bases removed from V and 4 bases from J, the gap between germline ends came to 19 bases. The CDR3 is CASSLALDVVSDTQYF. DNA for the CDR3: TGCGCCAGCAGCCTGGCACTAGATGTTGTATCAGATACGCAGTATTTT.

In this sample, this clonotype turned up a few times. This CDR3 reads CSARDHGGTSYEQYF. CDR3 coding DNA: TGCAGTGCTAGAGATCACGGGGGCACATCCTACGAGCAGTACTTC. The chain employs TRBV20-1 and TRBJ2-7, with D perhaps matching TRBD1 or TRBD2 (6 bases each). CDR1 DFQATT and CDR2 SNEGSKA come from the germline V gene (reference sequence). The V and J ends lost 0 bases and 1 base respectively, with 13 bases between them. The CDR3 consists of 15 residues.

The chain is built from TRBV29-1 and TRBJ2-3; unclear D gene. Looked up from germline, CDR1 is SQVTM and CDR2 is ANQGSEA. Trimming stripped 8 bases from V and 2 bases from J, with 8 bases between. This CDR3 comprises 11 residues. This chain's CDR3 is CSSLLTDTQYF. The CDR3 DNA reads as TGCAGCTCCCTGCTCACAGATACGCAGTATTTT.

This clonotype was counted a few times. The chain employs TRBV30 and TRBJ2-2; D gene ambiguous. This CDR3 region has 13 residues. Germline CDR1 and CDR2: GTSNPN and SVGIG (reference sequence). Trimming removed 2 bases at V and 4 bases at J, with 8 bases between. CDR3 sequence reads: CAWSRASTGELFF. For the CDR3, the DNA is TGTGCCTGGAGTAGGGCGTCCACCGGGGAGCTGTTTTTT.

The CDR3 DNA sequence: TGCAGCGTAGAAACACGCGGACGGACTGAGCAGTTCTTC. Protein product: CSVETRGRTEQFF. The chain recombines TRBV29-1 with TRBJ2-1; D unclear. This CDR3 has 13 residues. CDR1 and CDR2 (germline): SQVTM, ANQGSEA. With 6 bases removed from V and 9 bases from J, the gap between germline ends came to 18 bases.

This clonotype is classed as medium-sized. J is TRBJ2-3 and V is TRBV10-3; 9 nucleotides align to TRBD2. After removal of 0 bases from V and 6 bases from J, the junction contained 10 bases not matched to a gene. CDR3 length: 17 residues. The V gene's germline CDR1 is ENHRY and CDR2 SYGVKD. The CDR3 protein is CAISESALAGWPDTQYF. The CDR3, as DNA: TGTGCCATCAGTGAGTCTGCACTAGCGGGTTGGCCTGATACGCAGTATTTT.

This clonotype came up a few times. The V gene is TRBV6-5, the J gene TRBJ2-2, with 11 bases that match TRBD2. CDR3 size: 19 residues. The germline CDR1 and CDR2 sequences are MNHEY and SVGAGI. Unmatched junction bases numbered 6, after V lost 0 bases and J lost 0 bases. The CDR3 here is CASSYSGTSGGANTGELFF. The CDR3 DNA is TGTGCCAGCAGTTACTCTGGGACTAGCGGAGGCGCGAACACCGGGGAGCTGTTTTTT.

The V gene is TRBV20-1, the J gene TRBJ2-3; weak D call: TRBD1 (7 bases). The length of the CDR3 is 16 residues. Trimming stripped 0 bases from V and 5 bases from J, with 18 bases between. Per germline, CDR1 DFQATT and CDR2 SNEGSKA (reference sequence). The CDR3 here is CSARDIRGARIDTQYF. CDR3 in DNA: TGCAGTGCTAGAGATATCAGGGGGGCCCGTATAGATACGCAGTATTTT.

This clonotype was picked up a small number of times. This chain uses TRBV13 with TRBJ2-2; D ambiguous. This CDR3 contains 13 residues. Germline CDR1 and CDR2: PRHDT and FYEKMQ (reference sequence). V lost 6 bases to trimming and J lost 1 base, with 6 bases between them. The CDR3 bases are TGTGCCAGCAGGACGGGGAACACCGGGGAGCTGTTTTTT. Encoded protein: CASRTGNTGELFF.

This clonotype has a handful of counts. The chain combines TRBV4-1 with TRBJ1-5, with 8 bases that match TRBD1. Germline assignment: CDR1 MGHRA and CDR2 YSYEKL. This CDR3 has 14 amino acids. V lost 4 bases, J lost 7 bases, and 6 bases stayed unmatched. The CDR3 DNA sequence: TGCGCCAGCAGCCGGCTAACAGGGGGGCAGCCCCAGCATTTT. It encodes CASSRLTGGQPQHF.

The gene calls are TRBV2 and TRBJ2-3, with 12 bases lining up with TRBD2. Germline V gene data show CDR1 as SNHLY and CDR2 as FYNNEI. CDR3 length equals 16 residues. V shed 7 bases and J 2 bases; nucleotides not matched to a gene: 7. The CDR3 nucleotides read TGTGCCAGCACCTCACGACTAGCGGGGGTCACAGATACGCAGTATTTT. Translated, it gives CASTSRLAGVTDTQYF.

The chain combines TRBV5-1 with TRBJ2-7, with 8 bases aligning to TRBD1. Per germline, CDR1 SGHRS and CDR2 YFSETQ. V was pared by 4 bases and J by 6 bases, with 9 bases of the junction left unmatched. The CDR3 totals 14 residues. CDR3 residues: CASSPGQEWIEQYF. For the CDR3, the DNA is TGCGCCAGCAGCCCGGGACAGGAGTGGATCGAGCAGTACTTC. The whole variable domain, remainder taken from reference TRBV5-1 and TRBJ2-7, is KAGVTQTPRYLIKTRGQQVTLSCSPISGHRSVSWYQQTPGQGLQFLFEYFSETQRNKGNFPGRFSGRQFSNSRSEMNVSTLELGDSALYLCASSPGQEWIEQYFGPGTRLTVT.

In its sample, this clonotype was seen a few times. This rearrangement joins TRBV7-6 to TRBJ2-1; possibly TRBD1 for D (6 bases). The CDR3 length is 15 residues. Trimming took off 1 base at V and 3 bases at J, with 10 bases between the two ends. Germline lookup yields CDR1 SGHVS and CDR2 FNYEAQ. Here the CDR3 reads CASSLDRTVYNEQFF. The CDR3 nucleotides read TGTGCCAGCAGCTTAGATAGGACAGTCTACAATGAGCAGTTCTTC.